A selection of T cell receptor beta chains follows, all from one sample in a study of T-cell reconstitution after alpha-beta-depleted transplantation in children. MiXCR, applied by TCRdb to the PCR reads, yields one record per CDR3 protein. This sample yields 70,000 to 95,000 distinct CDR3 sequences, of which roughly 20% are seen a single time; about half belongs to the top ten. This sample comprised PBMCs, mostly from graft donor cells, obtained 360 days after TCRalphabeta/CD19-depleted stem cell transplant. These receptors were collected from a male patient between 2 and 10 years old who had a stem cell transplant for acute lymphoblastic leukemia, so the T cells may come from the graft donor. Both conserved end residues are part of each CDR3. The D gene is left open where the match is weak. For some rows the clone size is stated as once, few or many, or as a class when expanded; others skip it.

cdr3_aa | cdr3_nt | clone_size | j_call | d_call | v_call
CASSTRGGVGTGELFF | TGTGCCAGCAGTACAAGAGGGGGAGTGGGAACCGGGGAGCTGTTTTTT | . | TRBJ2-2 | . | TRBV12-3/TRBV12-4
CASSQTPGQGAKYGYTF | TGTGCCAGCAGCCAAACTCCGGGACAGGGGGCTAAGTATGGCTACACCTTC | once | TRBJ1-2 | TRBD1 | TRBV12-3/TRBV12-4
CAISARTGYSGNTIYF | TGTGCCATCAGTGCGAGGACAGGCTACTCTGGAAACACCATATATTTT | few | TRBJ1-3 | TRBD1 | TRBV10-3
CASRTTAYGYTF | TGTGCCAGCAGGACAACCGCCTATGGCTACACCTTC | . | TRBJ1-2 | . | TRBV28
CASSSWTGELFF | TGTGCCAGCAGTAGCTGGACCGGGGAGCTGTTTTTT | few | TRBJ2-2 | . | TRBV27
CASSPHTTTTQYF | TGTGCCAGCTCACCACATACAACAACTACGCAGTATTTT | few | TRBJ2-3 | . | TRBV18
CASSPSRDRGHNEQFF | TGTGCCAGCAGCCCTTCGCGGGACAGGGGGCATAATGAGCAGTTCTTC | . | TRBJ2-1 | TRBD1 | TRBV7-9
CASSQRGSSYNEQFF | TGCGCCAGCAGCCAACGGGGGAGCTCCTACAATGAGCAGTTCTTC | . | TRBJ2-1 | . | TRBV4-1
CASSDVGLALNTRELFF | TGTGCCAGCAGCGACGTTGGACTAGCGTTGAACACCCGGGAGCTGTTTTTT | . | TRBJ2-2 | TRBD2 | TRBV7-9
CASSQAFWSNQPQHF | TGCGCCAGCAGCCAAGCTTTCTGGAGCAATCAGCCCCAGCATTTT | . | TRBJ1-5 | . | TRBV4-1
CASSPAETLTYEQYF | TGTGCCAGCAGTCCTGCCGAGACTTTAACCTACGAGCAGTACTTC | . | TRBJ2-7 | . | TRBV5-5
CASSGLAGGNSYEQYF | TGTGCCAGCTCAGGACTAGCGGGAGGAAATTCCTACGAGCAGTACTTC | . | TRBJ2-7 | TRBD2 | TRBV18
CASSQGGSSYNEQFF | TGTGCCAGCAGCCAAGGCGGGAGCTCCTACAATGAGCAGTTCTTC | few | TRBJ2-1 | TRBD2 | TRBV4-2
CASSPTTGGYSNQPQHF | TGTGCCAGCAGCCCTACGACAGGGGGTTATAGCAATCAGCCCCAGCATTTT | many | TRBJ1-5 | TRBD1 | TRBV12-3/TRBV12-4
CASSYAGLADPATYNEQFF | TGTGCCAGCAGTTACGCGGGACTAGCGGACCCGGCCACTTACAATGAGCAGTTCTTC | many | TRBJ2-1 | TRBD2 | TRBV6-2/TRBV6-3
CSASGPLEQYF | TGCAGTGCTAGTGGGCCCCTCGAGCAGTACTTC | few | TRBJ2-7 | . | TRBV20-1
CASQGQSYNEQFF | TGTGCCAGTCAGGGACAGTCCTACAATGAGCAGTTCTTC | . | TRBJ2-1 | TRBD1 | TRBV7-9
CASSQPHSKQGGGYTF | TGTGCCAGCAGCCAACCTCACTCAAAACAAGGGGGTGGCTACACCTTC | . | TRBJ1-2 | . | TRBV4-2
CASRNSGSSYNEQFF | TGTGCCAGCAGGAATAGCGGGAGCTCCTACAATGAGCAGTTCTTC | . | TRBJ2-1 | TRBD2 | TRBV27
CASSKIYEQYF | TGTGCCAGCAGCAAAATTTACGAGCAGTACTTC | many | TRBJ2-7 | . | TRBV28
CASSRSSTDTQYF | TGTGCCAGCAGCCGAAGCAGCACAGATACGCAGTATTTT | many | TRBJ2-3 | . | TRBV6-1
CSARPGQGLQETQYF | TGCAGTGCCCGCCCTGGACAGGGTCTTCAAGAGACCCAGTACTTC | few | TRBJ2-5 | TRBD1 | TRBV20-1
CSVVPNTDTQYF | TGCAGCGTTGTTCCAAACACAGATACGCAGTATTTT | . | TRBJ2-3 | . | TRBV29-1
CASSLNGDHKSSYNSPLHF | TGCGCCAGCAGCTTGAACGGGGACCACAAGAGCTCCTATAATTCACCCCTCCACTTT | . | TRBJ1-6 | . | TRBV5-1
CASSLRGIGNTIYF | TGTGCCAGCAGTTTAAGGGGGATTGGAAACACCATATATTTT | . | TRBJ1-3 | . | TRBV12-3/TRBV12-4
CASSLWSGNTEAFF | TGTGCCAGCAGTTTATGGTCAGGGAACACTGAAGCTTTCTTT | . | TRBJ1-1 | . | TRBV12-3/TRBV12-4
CSASGLANYNEQFF | TGCAGTGCTAGTGGGCTAGCCAATTACAATGAGCAGTTCTTC | once | TRBJ2-1 | . | TRBV20-1
CASSLIPGTSYFEQFF | TGCGCCAGCAGCTTAATTCCCGGGACTAGTTATTTTGAGCAGTTCTTC | few | TRBJ2-1 | TRBD2 | TRBV5-1
CASSLVLGQGEKLFF | TGTGCCAGCAGCTTAGTTTTAGGACAAGGGGAAAAACTGTTTTTT | few | TRBJ1-4 | . | TRBV11-2
CATSMTGVGYTF | TGTGCCACCAGCATGACAGGGGTTGGCTACACCTTC | . | TRBJ1-2 | TRBD1 | TRBV24-1
CASSPVTSGAFSYEQYF | TGTGCCAGCTCACCCGTTACTAGCGGGGCCTTTTCCTACGAGCAGTACTTC | . | TRBJ2-7 | TRBD2 | TRBV18
CASSAPTGIKDTQYF | TGCGCCAGCAGCGCCCCGACAGGGATTAAAGATACGCAGTATTTT | many | TRBJ2-3 | TRBD1 | TRBV5-1
CASSALNEQYF | TGTGCCAGCAGCGCCCTCAACGAGCAGTACTTC | few | TRBJ2-7 | . | TRBV7-2
CASSFAGTYEQYF | TGTGCCAGCAGTTTTGCAGGTACCTACGAGCAGTACTTC | . | TRBJ2-7 | . | TRBV27
CADRDTSRKKTQYF | TGTGCCGACCGGGACACCAGCCGAAAAAAGACCCAGTACTTC | . | TRBJ2-5 | . | TRBV12-3/TRBV12-4
CASSYSMASGGYEQYF | TGTGCCAGCAGTTACTCGATGGCTAGCGGAGGCTACGAGCAGTACTTC | few | TRBJ2-7 | TRBD2 | TRBV6-5
CASSLADSPGQGAYNEQFF | TGCGCCAGCAGCTTGGCCGATTCCCCGGGACAGGGGGCTTACAATGAGCAGTTCTTC | few | TRBJ2-1 | TRBD1 | TRBV5-1